The present entry profiles one TCR beta chain with its context. Its target is unknown. This record comes from a study of long-term antiretroviral therapy in people with HIV. Overall study findings and caveats: At every time point, clones expanded before ART dominated the repertoire.

Prior to DNA extraction, the samples held about 1-10 million cryopreserved PBMC. Version v3.0 of the immunoSEQ assay was performed at survey level. Only in-frame clones appear in the TCRdb table, and some are missing; sequencing was by immunoSEQ multiplex PCR. This sample carries some 27,000 clones, approximately 81% of them seen once, and the ten largest clones take approximately 8.8%. With 0 bases removed from V and 8 bases from J, the gap between germline ends came to 8 bases. Germline CDR1 reads SGHDN; CDR2 reads FVKESK. The CDR3 length is 13 residues. The chain has TRBV14 and TRBJ2-1; D not certain. This material consisted of unsorted PBMCs, taken 4.7 to 5 years after starting antiretroviral therapy. This TCR was recovered from a man aged 40-49 years with HIV. CDR3 DNA sequence: TGTGCCAGCAGCCAAGAGTTAGGAGATGAGCAGTTCTTC. Encoded protein: CASSQELGDEQFF.